Following are 20 T cell receptor beta chains from one sample sequenced in a study of response to subunit inactivated influenza vaccine. TCRdb used MiXCR to reprocess the RT-PCR reads, holding one entry per CDR3 protein. This table holds some 850,000 distinct CDR3 sequences, 18% found once. The sample in question was PBMCs from blood, obtained 4 to 6 days after vaccination. These receptors came from a man between 45 and 60 years old who received an inactivated influenza vaccine.

This clonotype was picked up a small number of times. The V call is TRBV9, the J call TRBJ2-7, with D unresolved. With 0 bases removed from V and 0 bases from J, the gap between germline ends came to 10 bases. This CDR3 is 15 amino acids long. Germline CDR1 is SGDLS and CDR2 is YYNGEE. The CDR3 DNA is TGTGCCAGCAGCGTAGGGAGCGCAGCCTCCTACGAGCAGTACTTC. Translating it yields CASSVGSAASYEQYF.

This chain's CDR3 is CASSPPGIDTGELFF. The DNA of the CDR3 is TGTGCCAGTAGTCCTCCAGGTATCGACACCGGGGAGCTGTTTTTT. This chain uses TRBV19 with TRBJ2-2, with no clear D. Deletions cut 5 bases from V and 3 bases from J, with 13 bases between. Germline V gene sequence: CDR1 LNHDA, CDR2 SQIVND (reference sequence). This CDR3 spans 15 amino acids.

The genes are TRBV4-1 and TRBJ2-4; maybe TRBD1 (7 bases). Germline CDR1 reads MGHRA; CDR2 reads YSYEKL. The CDR3 is 21 amino acids. Trimming took off 3 bases at V and 0 bases at J, with 27 bases between the two ends. Here the CDR3 DNA reads TGCGCCAGCAGCCAGTCATGGGTGAAGCGGGCGACAGGGTTAGCCAAAAACATTCAGTACTTC. It specifies CASSQSWVKRATGLAKNIQYF.

The V call is TRBV20-1, the J call TRBJ2-5; TRBD2 might be the D (6 bases). V was shortened by 0 bases and J by 5 bases, with 19 bases between the two germline ends. This CDR3 has 16 amino acids. Germline V CDR1 and CDR2: DFQATT, SNEGSKA (reference sequence). The CDR3 here is CSARDALVAGTETQYF. CDR3 DNA sequence: TGCAGTGCTAGAGACGCACTCGTGGCGGGAACTGAGACCCAGTACTTC.

V is TRBV11-2 and J is TRBJ2-1, with D perhaps matching TRBD2 (5 bases). Germline lookup yields CDR1 SGHAT and CDR2 FQNNGV. V lost 1 base and J lost 10, with 14 bases in between. CDR3 length: 14 residues. CDR3 in amino acids: CASSLASLTGEQFF. The CDR3 region has the DNA TGTGCCAGCAGCTTAGCATCCCTAACGGGAGAGCAGTTCTTC.

This clonotype was seen more than once but under ten times. This chain links TRBV18 with TRBJ2-7; 11 bases align to TRBD1. After removal of 4 bases from V and 1 base from J, the junction contained 6 bases not matched to a gene. The CDR3 sequence is 16 residues long. Germline values: CDR1 KGHSH, CDR2 LQKENI. The CDR3 here is CASSRLGQGGSYEQYF. CDR3 nucleotide sequence: TGTGCCAGCTCACGACTGGGACAGGGGGGATCCTACGAGCAGTACTTC.

This clonotype came up many times. This chain uses TRBV27 with TRBJ1-6; possibly TRBD1 for D (6 bases). The CDR3 is 14 residues long. The germline gives CDR1 MNHEY, CDR2 SMNVEV (reference sequence). The CDR3 reads CVLGGLMDNSPLHF. DNA of the CDR3: TGTGTCCTTGGGGGGCTTATGGATAATTCACCCCTCCACTTT.

This clonotype has a handful of counts. This chain joins TRBV28 and TRBJ2-7; D ambiguous. The germline V gene encodes CDR1 MDHEN and CDR2 SYDVKM. Trimming stripped 5 bases from V and 3 bases from J, with 8 bases between. This CDR3 is 12 amino acids long. CDR3 in amino acids: CASSLYRYEQYF. The CDR3 region has the DNA TGTGCCAGCAGTCTCTACCGCTACGAGCAGTACTTC.

V is TRBV20-1 and J is TRBJ2-5, with a tentative D call TRBD1 (6 bases). In germline, CDR1 is DFQATT, CDR2 SNEGSKA (reference sequence). This CDR3 contains 11 residues. The CDR3 region has the DNA TGCAGGGGGACACAACAAGAGACCCAGTACTTC. This codes for CRGTQQETQYF.

The genes are TRBV18 and TRBJ2-7; TRBD1 matches at 9 bases. The germline CDR1 and CDR2 sequences are KGHSH and LQKENI. CDR3 size: 15 residues. The ends lost 9 bases at V and 6 bases at J; junction bases unmatched: 15. The CDR3 DNA follows: TGTGCCAGTCTCCTCCTCCCGGGACAGGGTGGCGAGCAGTACTTC. It codes for CASLLLPGQGGEQYF.

This clonotype was counted only a few times. The rearrangement links TRBV20-1 to TRBJ2-7; weak D call: TRBD1 (5 bases). CDR1 DFQATT and CDR2 SNEGSKA come from the germline V gene (reference sequence). CDR3 size: 13 residues. V lost 1 base, J lost 1 base, and 8 bases lay in between. Written as DNA, the CDR3 is TGCAGTGCTAGAGTCAGGGATTCCTACGAGCAGTACTTC. Residues: CSARVRDSYEQYF.

The J gene is TRBJ2-5, the V gene TRBV15; perhaps TRBD2 as D (5 bases). Trimming pared 1 base from V and 2 bases from J, leaving 8 bases between. Germline CDR1 is LNHNV and CDR2 is YYDKDF (reference sequence). The length of the CDR3 is 14 residues. The CDR3 here is CATSRGLNQETQYF. The DNA of the CDR3 is TGTGCCACCAGCAGAGGACTAAATCAAGAGACCCAGTACTTC.

This clonotype was counted only a few times. The gene calls are TRBV4-1 and TRBJ1-2; a possible D gene is TRBD1 (6 bases). V was cut by 4 bases and J by 8 bases, with 14 bases left in between. CDR1 is MGHRA, CDR2 YSYEKL, per germline. The CDR3 consists of 13 residues. The CDR3 loop is CASSPGTPGGYTF. The DNA of the CDR3 is TGCGCCAGCAGCCCAGGGACACCTGGGGGCTACACCTTC.

This clonotype was detected a few times. V and J are TRBV4-3 and TRBJ2-1; 7 bases fit TRBD1. The V gene end was trimmed by 0 bases and the J gene end by 0 bases; junction bases not matched to a gene: 5. The CDR3 runs 17 residues. CDR1 is LGHNA, CDR2 YSLEER, per germline. The CDR3 sequence is CASSQEGQKSSYNEQFF. In DNA, the CDR3 is TGCGCCAGCAGCCAAGAGGGACAGAAAAGCTCCTACAATGAGCAGTTCTTC.

CDR3 loop: CASSGTGTWGELFF. Written as DNA, the CDR3 is TGCGCCAGCAGCGGGACAGGGACGTGGGGGGAGCTGTTTTTT. This rearrangement joins TRBV5-1 to TRBJ2-2, with 9 positions matching TRBD1. CDR1 is SGHRS and CDR2 is YFSETQ in the germline V gene. This CDR3 comprises 14 residues. V was clipped by 4 bases and J by 8 bases; unmatched bases: 6.

This clonotype was counted ten times or more. V is TRBV29-1 and J is TRBJ2-1; D ambiguous. Germline loops: CDR1 SQVTM, CDR2 ANQGSEA. The germline V and J ends were trimmed by 6 bases and 10 bases, with 19 bases remaining between them. This CDR3 contains 13 residues. CDR3: CSVIPLTGIEQFF. The CDR3 DNA reads TGCAGCGTCATACCTCTCACCGGAATCGAGCAGTTCTTC.

A few counts support this clonotype. The V and J genes are TRBV7-2 and TRBJ2-1, with 8 bases fitting TRBD1. The germline V gene encodes CDR1 SGHTA and CDR2 FQGNSA. The CDR3 is 16 residues long. V dropped 2 bases and J dropped 3; count of bases not matched to a gene: 6. The CDR3 DNA is TGTGCCAGCAGCTTAAATACAGGGGGAAGCTACAATGAGCAGTTCTTC. It translates to CASSLNTGGSYNEQFF.

This clonotype was seen more than once but under ten times. The rearrangement joins TRBV6-5 to TRBJ2-7; 11 positions agree with TRBD1. J gave up 0 bases and V 0 bases, and 10 bases lay outside the gene matches. Germline assignment: CDR1 MNHEY and CDR2 SVGAGI. The CDR3 covers 19 residues. In DNA, the CDR3 is TGTGCCAGCAGTTACTCACTTGGACAGGGGGCTAGGAGCTCCTACGAGCAGTACTTC. As protein: CASSYSLGQGARSSYEQYF.

The chain links TRBV11-3 to TRBJ2-7; TRBD1 matches at 7 bases. The CDR3 loop spans 14 amino acids. The germline CDR1 and CDR2 sequences are SGHNT and YENEEA. V gave up 0 bases and J gave up 5 bases; unmatched junction bases: 4. CDR3 sequence: CASSLDGTVDEQYF. CDR3 DNA sequence: TGTGCCAGCAGCTTAGATGGGACAGTGGACGAGCAGTACTTC.

This chain joins TRBV13 and TRBJ2-1; 8 nucleotides align to TRBD2. The germline V gene has CDR1 PRHDT and CDR2 FYEKMQ (reference sequence). The CDR3 is 19 amino acids. In DNA form, the CDR3 reads TGTACCTGCAGCTGCGGGCCTGTCGGCGGGAGGATACCCTACAATGAGCAGTTCTTC. Its translation is CTCSCGPVGGRIPYNEQFF.